This TCR beta chain is drawn from a study of blood T cell repertoires in COVID-19. Germline lookup yields CDR1 SGHNT and CDR2 YYREEE (reference sequence). CDR3 size: 15 residues. Trimming removed 1 base from V and 4 bases from J; junction bases left unmatched: 4. Assay: immunoSEQ multiplex PCR; the TCRdb copy retains only in-frame clones and omits some. The sample has hundreds of thousands of clones, approximately 81% seen once. This TCR was recovered from a woman of 80 years or more with active or convalescent COVID-19. The chain uses TRBV5-4 and TRBJ2-3, with TRBD1 matching over 9 bases. The source material was peripheral blood. Written as DNA, the CDR3 is TGTGCCAGCAGCTTGAGACAGGGGGGCCCAGATACGCAGTATTTT. This encodes CASSLRQGGPDTQYF.